The 12 T cell receptor beta chains in this list originate from one sample, sequenced in a study of blood T cell repertoires in COVID-19. The table came from immunoSEQ multiplex PCR; TCRdb's copy has only in-frame clones and leaves some out. Of around 72,000 clones listed, nearly 90% were seen once; the top ten hold over 25%. The sequencing input was peripheral blood. Receptor source: a man aged 50-59 years with acute or convalescent COVID-19.

A note on this clone: Distinct nucleotide sequences in the sample also encode this CDR3. The chain recombines TRBV11-2 with TRBJ2-7; 9 nucleotides match TRBD2. The J segment lost 2 bases and the V segment lost 5 bases, leaving 4 bases of the junction unmatched. Germline V gene data show CDR1 as SGHAT and CDR2 as FQNNGV. The CDR3 runs 14 residues. In DNA form, the CDR3 reads TGTGCCAGCAGCGCAAGCGGGGGGACCTACGAGCAGTACTTC. This sequence encodes CASSASGGTYEQYF.

This chain joins TRBV27 and TRBJ1-1, with 7 bases fitting TRBD1. The V gene end was trimmed by 5 bases and the J gene end by 7 bases; junction bases not matched to a gene: 16. Germline assignment: CDR1 MNHEY and CDR2 SMNVEV (reference sequence). This CDR3 has 16 amino acids. DNA for the CDR3: TGTGCCAGCAGTCCCAGACAGGGCAAACATAATTTTGAAGCTTTCTTT. It is translated as CASSPRQGKHNFEAFF.

The J gene is TRBJ2-1, the V gene TRBV11-3; 7 bases fit TRBD1. CDR3 size: 15 residues. Germline V CDR1 and CDR2: SGHNT, YENEEA. Germline trimming cut 4 bases from V and 0 bases from J; bases unmatched to any gene: 3. The CDR3 region is CASSSGQPSYNEQFF. The CDR3 nucleotides are TGTGCCAGCAGCTCGGGACAGCCCTCCTACAATGAGCAGTTCTTC.

This sequence joins TRBV2 and TRBJ1-5, with a weak D call TRBD1 (6 bases). Trimming pared 11 bases from V and 7 bases from J, leaving 15 bases between. The CDR3 runs 12 residues. Germline assignment: CDR1 SNHLY and CDR2 FYNNEI. The CDR3 DNA is TGTGCCGGTGGGGGCAGGGGCCAGCCCCAGCATTTT. The encoded protein is CAGGGRGQPQHF.

The genes are TRBV5-1 and TRBJ2-2, with 9 bases identical to TRBD2. The ends lost 4 bases at V and 6 bases at J; junction bases unmatched: 7. Germline CDR1 is SGHRS and CDR2 is YFSETQ. CDR3 length: 15 residues. CDR3: CASSRGGLASGELFF. For the CDR3, the DNA is TGCGCCAGCAGCCGCGGGGGACTAGCTTCCGGGGAGCTGTTTTTT.

V and J are TRBV7-2 and TRBJ2-7, with a tentative D call TRBD1 (6 bases). The CDR3 is made up of 13 amino acids. Germline V gene lookup returns CDR1 SGHTA and CDR2 FQGNSA. V gave up 3 bases and J gave up 1 base, with 7 bases separating them. CDR3 loop: CASSLGASYEQYF. CDR3 in DNA: TGTGCCAGCAGCTTGGGGGCGTCCTACGAGCAGTACTTC.

The V and J genes are TRBV5-1 and TRBJ2-1; 8 bases line up with TRBD2. The CDR3 sequence is 15 residues long. With V trimmed by 0 bases and J by 4 bases, 3 bases remained unmatched. Germline CDR1 SGHRS, CDR2 YFSETQ. In nucleotides, the CDR3 is TGCGCCAGCAGCTTGGGCGGGGGGTCTTACAATGAGCAGTTCTTC. Encoded protein: CASSLGGGSYNEQFF.

The chain uses TRBV9 and TRBJ2-1; possibly TRBD1 for D (6 bases). Trimming removed 3 bases at V and 1 base at J, with 20 bases between. Germline-derived CDR1 and CDR2 are SGDLS and YYNGEE. This CDR3 comprises 18 residues. CDR3 sequence reads: CASSGGGFGDTSYNEQFF. As DNA, the CDR3 is TGTGCCAGCAGCGGAGGGGGTTTTGGGGACACATCCTACAATGAGCAGTTCTTC. Combining the CDR3 with reference TRBV9 and TRBJ2-1 gives the whole variable domain DSGVTQTPKHLITATGQRVTLRCSPRSGDLSVYWYQQSLDQGLQFLIQYYNGEERAKGNILERFSAQQFPDLHSELNLSSLELGDSALYFCASSGGGFGDTSYNEQFFGPGTRLTVL.

This clone was recorded only once. V is TRBV6-5 and J is TRBJ2-2, with a tentative D call TRBD1 (5 bases). Deletions cut 2 bases from V and 6 bases from J, with 13 bases between. Germline-derived CDR1 and CDR2 are MNHEY and SVGAGI. The CDR3 is 15 amino acids. CDR3 nucleotide sequence: TGTGCCAGCAGTTACAGGGGCTCCCAAGCCGGGGAGCTGTTTTTT. This sequence encodes CASSYRGSQAGELFF.

This chain joins TRBV24-1 and TRBJ2-5; TRBD2 matches 8 bases. The CDR3 runs 16 residues. Germline values: CDR1 KGHDR, CDR2 SFDVKD. V trimming: 3 bases; J trimming: 0 bases; junction bases outside the gene matches: 5. The CDR3 DNA reads as TGTGCCACCAGTGATACTCCGGGACTAGACCAAGAGACCCAGTACTTC. Its protein product is CATSDTPGLDQETQYF.

This clone was seen just once. The chain combines TRBV5-5 with TRBJ1-1; TRBD1 is a possible D gene (5 bases). The V gene's germline CDR1 is SGHKS and CDR2 YYEKEE (reference sequence). The CDR3 runs to 14 residues. Trimming took off 6 bases at V and 4 bases at J, with 16 bases between the two ends. CDR3 bases: TGTGCCAGCACCGTGCGGGGGGTGAGCACTGAAGCTTTCTTT. It specifies CASTVRGVSTEAFF.

This clone was picked up a small number of times. V is TRBV5-5 and J is TRBJ1-1, with D perhaps TRBD1 (5 bases). Trimming took 1 base from V and 8 from J, leaving 6 bases between them. From germline, CDR1 is SGHKS and CDR2 YYEKEE (reference sequence). CDR3 length equals 11 residues. CDR3 protein: CASSLPGEAFF. Written as DNA, the CDR3 is TGTGCCAGCAGCTTGCCAGGGGAAGCTTTCTTT.